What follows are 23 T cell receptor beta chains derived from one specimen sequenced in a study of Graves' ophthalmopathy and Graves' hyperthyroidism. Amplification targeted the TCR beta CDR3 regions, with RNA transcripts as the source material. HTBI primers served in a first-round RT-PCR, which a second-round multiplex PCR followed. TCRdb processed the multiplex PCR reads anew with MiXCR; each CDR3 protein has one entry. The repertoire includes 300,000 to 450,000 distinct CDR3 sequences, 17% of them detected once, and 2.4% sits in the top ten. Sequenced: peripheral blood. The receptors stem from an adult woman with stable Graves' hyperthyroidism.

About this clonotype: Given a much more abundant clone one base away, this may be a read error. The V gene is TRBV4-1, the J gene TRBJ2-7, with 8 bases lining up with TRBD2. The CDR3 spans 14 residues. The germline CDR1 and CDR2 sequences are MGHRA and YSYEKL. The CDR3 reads CASSQSGSTYKQYF. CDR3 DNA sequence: TGCGCCAGCAGCCAAAGCGGGAGCACCTACAAGCAGTACTTC.

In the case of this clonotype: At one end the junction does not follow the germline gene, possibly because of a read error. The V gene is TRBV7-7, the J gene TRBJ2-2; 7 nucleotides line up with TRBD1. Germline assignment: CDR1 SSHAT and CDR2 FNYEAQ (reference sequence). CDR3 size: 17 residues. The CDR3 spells CASSLGGDRTNTGELFF. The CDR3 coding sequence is TGTGCTAGCAGCTTAGGGGGCGACAGGACGAACACCGGGGAGCTGTTTTTT.

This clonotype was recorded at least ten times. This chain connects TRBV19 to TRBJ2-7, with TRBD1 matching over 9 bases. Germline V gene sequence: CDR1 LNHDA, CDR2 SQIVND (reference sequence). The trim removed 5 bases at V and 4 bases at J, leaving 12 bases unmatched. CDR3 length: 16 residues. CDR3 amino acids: CASSLRPDRGGYEQYF. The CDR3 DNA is TGTGCCAGTAGTCTCCGACCGGACAGGGGAGGTTACGAGCAGTACTTC.

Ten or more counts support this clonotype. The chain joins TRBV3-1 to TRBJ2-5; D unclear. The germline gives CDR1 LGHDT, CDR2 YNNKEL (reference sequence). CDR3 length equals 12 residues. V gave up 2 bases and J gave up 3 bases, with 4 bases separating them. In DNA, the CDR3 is TGTGCCAGCAGCCAAACAGAAGAGACCCAGTACTTC. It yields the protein CASSQTEETQYF.

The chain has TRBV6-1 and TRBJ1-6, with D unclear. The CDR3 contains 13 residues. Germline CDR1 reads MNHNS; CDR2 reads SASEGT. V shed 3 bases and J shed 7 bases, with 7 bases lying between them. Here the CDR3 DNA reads TGTGCCAGCAGTGAGGCCGCCAATTCACCCCTCCACTTT. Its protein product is CASSEAANSPLHF.

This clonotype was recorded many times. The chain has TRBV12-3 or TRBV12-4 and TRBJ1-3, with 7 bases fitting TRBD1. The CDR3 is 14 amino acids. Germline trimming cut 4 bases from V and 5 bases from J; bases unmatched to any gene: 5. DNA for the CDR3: TGTGCCAGCAGTTCCCGGGACAGAAGAAACACCATATATTTT. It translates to CASSSRDRRNTIYF.

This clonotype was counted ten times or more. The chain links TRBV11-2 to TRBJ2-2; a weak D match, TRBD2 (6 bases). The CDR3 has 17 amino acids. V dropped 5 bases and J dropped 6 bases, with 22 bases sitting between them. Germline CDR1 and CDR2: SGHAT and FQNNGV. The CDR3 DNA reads TGTGCCAGCAGCCATGGGGGGAACTACAGGACGCCCGGGGAGCTGTTTTTT. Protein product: CASSHGGNYRTPGELFF.

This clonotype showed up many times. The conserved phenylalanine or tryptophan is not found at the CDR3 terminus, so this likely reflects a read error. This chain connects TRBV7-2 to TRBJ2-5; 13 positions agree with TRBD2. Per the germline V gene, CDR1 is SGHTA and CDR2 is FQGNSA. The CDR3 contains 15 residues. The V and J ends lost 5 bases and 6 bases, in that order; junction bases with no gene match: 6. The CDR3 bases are TGTGCCAGCAGCCCCTTGACTAGCGGGAGGAAGACCCAGTACTCC. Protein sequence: CASSPLTSGRKTQYS.

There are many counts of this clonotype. DNA for the CDR3: TGTGCCTGGAGTGTACTAGATCAGACCCAGTACTTC. Its translation is CAWSVLDQTQYF. The rearrangement joins TRBV30 to TRBJ2-5; TRBD2 is a possible D gene (5 bases). V lost 0 bases to trimming and J lost 6 bases, with 8 bases between them. The CDR3 is 12 amino acids. CDR1 and CDR2 from the germline V gene are GTSNPN and SVGIG (reference sequence).

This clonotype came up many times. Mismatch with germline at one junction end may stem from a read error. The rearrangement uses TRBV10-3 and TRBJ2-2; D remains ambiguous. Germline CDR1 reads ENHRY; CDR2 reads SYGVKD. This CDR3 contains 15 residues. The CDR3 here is CAISDTPKTTGELFF. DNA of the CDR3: TGTGCCATTAGTGATACGCCAAAAACCACCGGGGAGCTGTTTTTT.

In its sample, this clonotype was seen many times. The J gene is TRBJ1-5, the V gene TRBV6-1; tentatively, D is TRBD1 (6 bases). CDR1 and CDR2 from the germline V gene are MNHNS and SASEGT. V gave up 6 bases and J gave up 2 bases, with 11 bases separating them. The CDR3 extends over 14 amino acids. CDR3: CASRVHRGNQPQHF. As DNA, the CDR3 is TGTGCCAGCAGGGTCCACAGGGGCAATCAGCCCCAGCATTTT.

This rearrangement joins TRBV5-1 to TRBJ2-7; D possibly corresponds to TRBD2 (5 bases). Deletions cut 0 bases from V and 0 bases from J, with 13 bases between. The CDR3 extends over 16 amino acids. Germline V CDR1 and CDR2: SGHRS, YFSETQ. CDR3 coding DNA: TGCGCCAGCAGCTTGGCTGGGGAGCAGAACTCCTACGAGCAGTACTTC. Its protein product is CASSLAGEQNSYEQYF.

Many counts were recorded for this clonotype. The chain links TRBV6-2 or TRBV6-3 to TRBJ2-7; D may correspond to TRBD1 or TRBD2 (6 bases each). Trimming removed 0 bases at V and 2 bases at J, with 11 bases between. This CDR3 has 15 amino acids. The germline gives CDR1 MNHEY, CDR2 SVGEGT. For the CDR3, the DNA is TGTGCCAGCAGTTACTCGCGGGACAATACCTACGAGCAGTACTTC. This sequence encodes CASSYSRDNTYEQYF.

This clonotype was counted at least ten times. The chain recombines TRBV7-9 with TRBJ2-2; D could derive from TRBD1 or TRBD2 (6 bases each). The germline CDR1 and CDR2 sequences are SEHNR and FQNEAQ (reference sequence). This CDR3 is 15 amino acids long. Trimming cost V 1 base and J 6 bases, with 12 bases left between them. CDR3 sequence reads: CASSLEGGLAGELFF. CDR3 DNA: TGTGCCAGCAGCTTAGAGGGGGGTCTCGCCGGGGAGCTGTTTTTT.

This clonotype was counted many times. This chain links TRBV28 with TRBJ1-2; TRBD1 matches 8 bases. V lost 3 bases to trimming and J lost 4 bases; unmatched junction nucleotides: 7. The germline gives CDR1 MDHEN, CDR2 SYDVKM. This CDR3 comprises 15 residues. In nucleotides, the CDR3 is TGTGCCAGCAGTTTGGGGACAGGCGAGGGCTATGGCTACACCTTC. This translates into CASSLGTGEGYGYTF.

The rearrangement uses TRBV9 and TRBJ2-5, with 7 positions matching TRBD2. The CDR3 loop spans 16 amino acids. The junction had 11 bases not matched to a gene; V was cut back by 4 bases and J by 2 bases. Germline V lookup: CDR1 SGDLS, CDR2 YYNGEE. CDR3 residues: CASSPQPTGGQETQYF. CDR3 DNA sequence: TGTGCCAGCAGCCCCCAGCCTACGGGGGGACAAGAGACCCAGTACTTC.

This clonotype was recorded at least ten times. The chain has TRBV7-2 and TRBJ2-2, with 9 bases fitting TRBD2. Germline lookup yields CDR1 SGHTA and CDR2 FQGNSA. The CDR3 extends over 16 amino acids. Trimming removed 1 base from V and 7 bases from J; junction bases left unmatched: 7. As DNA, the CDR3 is TGTGCCAGCAGCTTAGTTGCGGGAGGGCTCAGCGGGGAGCTGTTTTTT. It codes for CASSLVAGGLSGELFF.

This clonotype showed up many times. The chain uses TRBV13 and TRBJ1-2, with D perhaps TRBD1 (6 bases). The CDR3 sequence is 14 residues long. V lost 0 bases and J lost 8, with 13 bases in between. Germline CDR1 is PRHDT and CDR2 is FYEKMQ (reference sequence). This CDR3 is CASSLGIWGRGYTF. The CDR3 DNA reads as TGTGCCAGCAGCTTAGGGATATGGGGGCGCGGCTACACCTTC.

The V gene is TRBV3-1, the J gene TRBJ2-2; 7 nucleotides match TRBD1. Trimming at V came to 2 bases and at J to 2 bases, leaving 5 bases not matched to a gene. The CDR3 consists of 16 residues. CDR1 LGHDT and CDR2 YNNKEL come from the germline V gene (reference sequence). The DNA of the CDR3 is TGTGCCAGCAGCCAAAATGCAGGGGGAAACACCGGGGAGCTGTTTTTT. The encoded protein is CASSQNAGGNTGELFF.

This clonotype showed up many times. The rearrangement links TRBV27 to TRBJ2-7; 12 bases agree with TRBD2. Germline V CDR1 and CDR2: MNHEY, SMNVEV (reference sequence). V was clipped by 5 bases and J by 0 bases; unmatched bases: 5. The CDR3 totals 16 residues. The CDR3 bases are TGTGCCAGCAGTCCTCTAGCGGGAGGGTACTCCTACGAGCAGTACTTC. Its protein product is CASSPLAGGYSYEQYF.

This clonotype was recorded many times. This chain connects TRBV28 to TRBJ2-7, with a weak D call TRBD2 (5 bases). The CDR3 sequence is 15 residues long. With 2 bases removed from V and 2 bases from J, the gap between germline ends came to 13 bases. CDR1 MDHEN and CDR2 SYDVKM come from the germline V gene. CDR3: CASSLRGRLTYEQYF. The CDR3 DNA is TGTGCCAGCAGTTTACGAGGGCGCCTGACCTACGAGCAGTACTTC.

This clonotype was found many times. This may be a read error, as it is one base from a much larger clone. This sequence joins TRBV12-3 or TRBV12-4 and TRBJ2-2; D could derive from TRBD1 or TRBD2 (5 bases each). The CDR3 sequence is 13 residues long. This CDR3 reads CASSFQGFGELCF. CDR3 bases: TGTGCCAGCAGTTTCCAGGGCTTCGGGGAGCTGTGTTTT.

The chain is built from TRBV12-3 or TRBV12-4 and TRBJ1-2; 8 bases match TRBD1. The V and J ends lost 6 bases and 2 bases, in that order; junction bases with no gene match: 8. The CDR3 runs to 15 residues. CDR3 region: CASSRAGTGNYGYTF. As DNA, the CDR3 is TGTGCCAGCAGCCGGGCCGGGACAGGAAACTATGGCTACACCTTC.